The clone carrying this TCR beta chain showed up just a few times. Its antigen is undetermined. V was shortened by 4 bases and J by 2 bases, with 9 bases between the two germline ends. Germline V lookup: CDR1 MNHEY, CDR2 SVGAGI. The CDR3 contains 14 residues. Investigators reverse transcribed all isolated RNA, so they sequenced expressed TCRB transcripts. Sequenced by immunoSEQ multiplex PCR; TCRdb stores in-frame clones only, minus some. The repertoire holds 310,000 or so clones, with 8% as singletons. These data belong to a study of beta chain features in type 1 diabetes. Whole-study findings and limits: Type 1 diabetes patients showed a moderate but significant shortening of TCRB CDR3s in all four CD4+ subsets. PCR, the amplification step, might favor shorter templates, equally in patients and controls.

By way of CD45RO/CCR7/CD25/CD127/CD95/CD27, the CD4+ regulatory, stem cell-like memory, central memory and naive cells were sorted. The genes are TRBV6-5 and TRBJ2-1; D gene ambiguous. Sequencing used central memory CD4+ T cells from blood. The source is a young woman in good health. In nucleotides, the CDR3 is TGTGCCAGCAGTTGGGGAATCACCTACAATGAGCAGTTCTTC. This gives the protein CASSWGITYNEQFF.